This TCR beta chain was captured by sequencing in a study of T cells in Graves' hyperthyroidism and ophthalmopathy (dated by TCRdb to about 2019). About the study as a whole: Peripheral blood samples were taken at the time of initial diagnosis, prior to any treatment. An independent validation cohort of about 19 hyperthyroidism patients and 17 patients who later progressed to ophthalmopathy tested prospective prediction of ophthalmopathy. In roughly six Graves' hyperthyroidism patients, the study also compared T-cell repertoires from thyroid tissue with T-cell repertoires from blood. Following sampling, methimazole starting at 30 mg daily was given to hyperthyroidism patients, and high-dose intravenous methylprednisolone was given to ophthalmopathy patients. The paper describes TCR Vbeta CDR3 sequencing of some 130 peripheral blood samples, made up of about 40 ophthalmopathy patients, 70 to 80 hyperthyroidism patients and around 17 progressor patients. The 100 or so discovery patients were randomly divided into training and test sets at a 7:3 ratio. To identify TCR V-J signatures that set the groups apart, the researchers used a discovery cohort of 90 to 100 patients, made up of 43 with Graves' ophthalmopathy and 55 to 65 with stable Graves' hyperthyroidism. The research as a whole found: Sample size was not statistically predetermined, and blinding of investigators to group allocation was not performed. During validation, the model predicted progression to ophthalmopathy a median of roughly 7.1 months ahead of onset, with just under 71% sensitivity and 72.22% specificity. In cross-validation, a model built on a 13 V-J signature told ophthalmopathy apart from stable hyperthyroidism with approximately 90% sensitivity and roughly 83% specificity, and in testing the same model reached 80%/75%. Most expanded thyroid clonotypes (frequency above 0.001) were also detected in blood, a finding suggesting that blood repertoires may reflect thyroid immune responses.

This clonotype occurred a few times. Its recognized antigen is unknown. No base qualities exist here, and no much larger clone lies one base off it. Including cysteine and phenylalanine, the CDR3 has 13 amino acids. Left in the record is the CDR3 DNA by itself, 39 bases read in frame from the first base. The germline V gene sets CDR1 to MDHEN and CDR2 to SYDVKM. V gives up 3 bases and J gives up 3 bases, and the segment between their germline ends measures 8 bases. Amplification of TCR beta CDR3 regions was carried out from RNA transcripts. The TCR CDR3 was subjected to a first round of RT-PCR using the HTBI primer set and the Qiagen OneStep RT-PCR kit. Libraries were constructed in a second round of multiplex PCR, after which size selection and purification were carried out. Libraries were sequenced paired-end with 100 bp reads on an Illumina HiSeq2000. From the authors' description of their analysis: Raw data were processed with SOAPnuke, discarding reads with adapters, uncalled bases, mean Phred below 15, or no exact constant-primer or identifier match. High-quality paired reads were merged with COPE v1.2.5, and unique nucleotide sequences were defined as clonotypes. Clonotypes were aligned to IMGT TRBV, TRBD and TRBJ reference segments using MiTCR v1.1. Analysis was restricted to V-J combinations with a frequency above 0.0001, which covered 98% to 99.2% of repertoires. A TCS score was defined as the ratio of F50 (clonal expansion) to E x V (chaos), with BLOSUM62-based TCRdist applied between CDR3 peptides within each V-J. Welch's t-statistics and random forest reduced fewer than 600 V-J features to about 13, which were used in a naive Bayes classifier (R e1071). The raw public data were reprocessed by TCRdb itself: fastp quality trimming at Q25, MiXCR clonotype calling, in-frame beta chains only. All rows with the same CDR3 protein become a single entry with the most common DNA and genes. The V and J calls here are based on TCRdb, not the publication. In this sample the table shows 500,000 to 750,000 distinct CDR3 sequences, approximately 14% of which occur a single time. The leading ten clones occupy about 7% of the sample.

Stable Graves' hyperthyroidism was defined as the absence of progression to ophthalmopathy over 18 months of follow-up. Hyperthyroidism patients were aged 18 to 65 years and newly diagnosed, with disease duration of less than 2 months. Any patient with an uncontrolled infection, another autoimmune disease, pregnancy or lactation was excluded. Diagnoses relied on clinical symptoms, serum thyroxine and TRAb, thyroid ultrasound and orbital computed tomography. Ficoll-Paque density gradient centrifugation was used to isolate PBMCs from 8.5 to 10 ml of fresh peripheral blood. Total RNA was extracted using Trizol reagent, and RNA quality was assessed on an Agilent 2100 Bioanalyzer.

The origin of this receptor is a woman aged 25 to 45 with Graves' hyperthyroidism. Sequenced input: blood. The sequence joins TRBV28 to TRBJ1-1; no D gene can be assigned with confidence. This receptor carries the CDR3 CASSFTWDTEAFF. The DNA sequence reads TGTGCCAGCAGTTTTACGTGGGACACTGAAGCTTTCTTT.